Presented here are 7 T cell receptor beta chains from one specimen sequenced in a study of blood T cell repertoires in COVID-19. The data were produced by immunoSEQ multiplex PCR, yet TCRdb's version contains in-frame clones alone and is incomplete. The sample carries some 71,000 clones, 81% recorded once. Sequenced: peripheral blood. Receptors were obtained from a woman in her 70s with acute or convalescent COVID-19.

This chain connects TRBV24-1 to TRBJ2-2, with D perhaps matching TRBD1 (5 bases). From germline, CDR1 is KGHDR and CDR2 SFDVKD. The length of the CDR3 is 12 residues. V was pared by 9 bases and J by 5 bases, with 9 bases between. This CDR3 is CATASGTGELFF. For the CDR3, the DNA is TGTGCCACCGCATCAGGGACCGGGGAGCTGTTTTTT.

The V call is TRBV6-5, the J call TRBJ1-2; TRBD1 matches 7 bases. This CDR3 comprises 14 residues. Germline V gene sequence: CDR1 MNHEY, CDR2 SVGAGI. V lost 7 bases and J lost 7; bases outside the gene matches: 12. For the CDR3, the DNA is TGTGCCAGCATCATCACCTGGGACAGTAGTGGCTACACCTTC. Translating gives CASIITWDSSGYTF.

The rearrangement links TRBV7-7 to TRBJ2-3; 9 positions agree with TRBD2. The germline V gene encodes CDR1 SSHAT and CDR2 FNYEAQ (reference sequence). The trim removed 1 base at V and 5 bases at J, leaving 4 bases unmatched. The CDR3 is 15 residues long. CDR3 loop: CASSLGGGAGDTQYF. The CDR3 DNA follows: TGTGCCAGCAGCTTAGGCGGGGGGGCAGGAGATACGCAGTATTTT.

The chain links TRBV7-9 to TRBJ2-7; D ambiguous. CDR1 and CDR2 from the germline V gene are SEHNR and FQNEAQ (reference sequence). V was pared by 5 bases and J by 0 bases, with 8 bases between. This CDR3 has 13 residues. The CDR3 loop reads CASSISGSYEQYF. The CDR3 DNA sequence: TGTGCCAGCAGCATATCAGGCTCCTACGAGCAGTACTTC.

The sample holds a few counts of this clone. The genes are TRBV28 and TRBJ2-2, with D unclear. CDR1 and CDR2 (germline): MDHEN, SYDVKM. Deletions cut 4 bases from V and 6 bases from J, with 9 bases between. The CDR3 extends over 13 amino acids. The CDR3 is CASSWPSAGELFF. DNA for the CDR3: TGTGCCAGCAGTTGGCCCTCCGCCGGGGAGCTGTTTTTT. The full variable domain, in which reference TRBV28 and TRBJ2-2 provide the parts outside the CDR3, is DVKVTQSSRYLVKRTGEKVFLECVQDMDHENMFWYRQDPGLGLRLIYFSYDVKMKEKGDIPEGYSVSREKKERFSLILESASTNQTSMYLCASSWPSAGELFFGEGSRLTVL.

The V gene is TRBV7-2, the J gene TRBJ2-2; no reliable D call. Germline V gene data show CDR1 as SGHTA and CDR2 as FQGNSA. The V and J ends lost 2 bases and 0 bases respectively, with 10 bases between them. The CDR3 is 16 amino acids. CDR3 nucleotides: TGTGCCAGCAGCTTAAGCCCATCGACGAACACCGGGGAGCTGTTTTTT. Translated: CASSLSPSTNTGELFF.

The V and J genes are TRBV28 and TRBJ2-7; D is possibly TRBD1 (6 bases). This CDR3 spans 13 amino acids. The V end lost 4 bases, the J end lost 1 base, and 8 bases lay between the germline ends. Germline V gene lookup returns CDR1 MDHEN and CDR2 SYDVKM. CDR3 sequence: CASSSGQSYEQYF. CDR3 bases: TGTGCCAGCAGTTCCGGACAGTCCTACGAGCAGTACTTC.